One and the same sample provided the 18 T cell receptor beta chains below, sequenced in a study of shared clonotypes between healthy human individuals. Clones were read by immunoSEQ multiplex PCR, and TCRdb kept only the in-frame ones, dropping some. The data hold about 2.4 million clones, with roughly 93% observed a single time. Specimen: naive CD4+ T cells from PBMCs. Subset here: CD45RA+ positively selected. These receptors all stem from a man between 18 and 35 years old in good health. Some clones in this sample may be carry-over from other donors' samples.

Notes on this clone: Other DNA sequences in the same sample also yield this CDR3. This rearrangement joins TRBV6-5 to TRBJ2-5; no definite D call. This CDR3 has 14 amino acids. V was cut by 0 bases and J by 2 bases, with 7 bases left in between. Germline V gene sequence: CDR1 MNHEY, CDR2 SVGAGI. CDR3 coding DNA: TGTGCCAGCAGTTACTCGCGCAGGCAAGAGACCCAGTACTTC. Its translation: CASSYSRRQETQYF.

This chain connects TRBV5-4 to TRBJ2-7, with TRBD2 matching over 11 bases. The germline CDR1 and CDR2 sequences are SGHNT and YYREEE (reference sequence). This CDR3 is built from 15 residues. Trimming at V came to 4 bases and at J to 2 bases, leaving 5 bases not matched to a gene. The CDR3 sequence: CASSLPTSGTYEQYF. The DNA for the CDR3 is TGTGCCAGCAGCCTCCCGACTAGCGGGACCTACGAGCAGTACTTC.

J is TRBJ1-3 and V is TRBV29-1, with no clear D. The V end lost 4 bases, the J end lost 1 base, and 11 bases lay between the germline ends. In germline, CDR1 is SQVTM, CDR2 ANQGSEA. The CDR3 runs to 14 residues. The CDR3 DNA sequence: TGCAGCGTTGGGCAGCTCCCTTCTGGAAACACCATATATTTT. It encodes CSVGQLPSGNTIYF.

J is TRBJ2-3 and V is TRBV14; D unresolved. The V end lost 4 bases, the J end lost 5 bases, and 7 bases lay between the germline ends. CDR1 is SGHDN and CDR2 is FVKESK in the germline V gene. The CDR3 covers 12 residues. The CDR3 region has the DNA TGTGCCAGCAGCCTACGCGGAGATACGCAGTATTTT. Residues: CASSLRGDTQYF. The full variable domain, in which reference TRBV14 and TRBJ2-3 provide the parts outside the CDR3, is EAGVTQFPSHSVIEKGQTVTLRCDPISGHDNLYWYRRVMGKEIKFLLHFVKESKQDESGMPNNRFLAERTGGTYSTLKVQPAELEDSGVYFCASSLRGDTQYFGPGTRLTVL.

Worth noting for this clone: Other nucleotide sequences in the sample specify the same CDR3. The chain links TRBV28 to TRBJ2-7; 10 bases align to TRBD1. Germline CDR1 is MDHEN and CDR2 is SYDVKM. The CDR3 loop spans 12 amino acids. V was pared by 8 bases and J by 3 bases, with 1 base of the junction left unmatched. CDR3: CASGTGDYEQYF. CDR3 sequence (DNA): TGTGCCAGCGGGACAGGGGACTACGAGCAGTACTTC. Variable domain in full (rest from reference TRBV28 and TRBJ2-7): DVKVTQSSRYLVKRTGEKVFLECVQDMDHENMFWYRQDPGLGLRLIYFSYDVKMKEKGDIPEGYSVSREKKERFSLILESASTNQTSMYLCASGTGDYEQYFGPGTRLTVT.

The chain has TRBV15 and TRBJ2-3; the match to TRBD2 covers 10 bases. The germline CDR1 and CDR2 sequences are LNHNV and YYDKDF (reference sequence). The V segment lost 0 bases and the J segment 3 bases; nucleotides outside the gene matches: 12. CDR3 size: 19 residues. As DNA, the CDR3 is TGTGCCACCAGCAGAGAGCAAACAATGACTAGCGGGTTGACAGATACGCAGTATTTT. This gives the protein CATSREQTMTSGLTDTQYF.

V usage is TRBV28 and J usage is TRBJ2-5, with D possibly TRBD2 on 6 matching bases. The J call may be in error: the DNA end matches TRBJ2-7 better. CDR3 length equals 15 residues. Germline V gene lookup returns CDR1 MDHEN and CDR2 SYDVKM. CDR3 coding DNA: TGTGCCAGCAGTTCTATCGGGCGGGGAGGTTACGAGCAGTACTTC. Translation: CASSSIGRGGYEQYF.

This chain connects TRBV4-3 to TRBJ2-7; possibly TRBD1 for D (6 bases). CDR3 length equals 15 residues. Trimming removed 0 bases from V and 1 base from J, with 10 bases in between. The germline V gene encodes CDR1 LGHNA and CDR2 YSLEER. The CDR3 is CASSQDRTASYEQYF. CDR3 bases: TGCGCCAGCAGCCAAGATAGGACAGCATCCTACGAGCAGTACTTC.

The chain links TRBV18 to TRBJ2-1; 14 bases fit TRBD2. The CDR3 is 16 residues long. Trimming took 3 bases from V and 7 from J; bases not matched to a gene: 5. Germline CDR1 reads KGHSH; CDR2 reads LQKENI. The DNA of the CDR3 is TGTGCCAGCTCACCGGGACTAGCGGGAGTTCGAAATGAGCAGTTCTTC. Residues: CASSPGLAGVRNEQFF.

The gene calls are TRBV7-2 and TRBJ1-1, with D possibly matching TRBD1 (6 bases). Trimming stripped 5 bases from V and 10 bases from J, with 26 bases between. Looked up from germline, CDR1 is SGHTA and CDR2 is FQGNSA. The CDR3 extends over 16 amino acids. The DNA of the CDR3 is TGTGCCAGCAGCCGAGGCGAGATCAGGGGAGGAGATATAGCTTTCTTT. It is translated as CASSRGEIRGGDIAFF.

The chain combines TRBV5-5 with TRBJ1-5; D ambiguous. The V gene lost 0 bases and the J gene lost 7 bases, with 8 bases spanning the gap. The CDR3 runs to 13 residues. Germline assignment: CDR1 SGHKS and CDR2 YYEKEE (reference sequence). The CDR3 DNA sequence: TGTGCCAGCAGCTTGGGCGCTGAGCAGCCCCAGCATTTT. Its translation: CASSLGAEQPQHF.

V and J are TRBV19 and TRBJ2-1; the match to TRBD1 covers 10 bases. With V trimmed by 0 bases and J by 7 bases, 6 bases remained unmatched. The CDR3 runs 16 residues. Germline loops: CDR1 LNHDA, CDR2 SQIVND (reference sequence). In nucleotides, the CDR3 is TGTGCCAGTAGTATAGATAAGGGACAGGGGAGGAATGAGCAGTTCTTC. Its translation is CASSIDKGQGRNEQFF.

The chain has TRBV4-1 and TRBJ1-3; 9 bases align to TRBD1. The CDR3 runs to 18 residues. V gave up 4 bases and J gave up 0 bases; unmatched junction bases: 10. The germline CDR1 and CDR2 sequences are MGHRA and YSYEKL. Here the CDR3 DNA reads TGCGCCAGCAGCCCCCGCGGGACAGGGCTTTACTCTGGAAACACCATATATTTT. Translation gives CASSPRGTGLYSGNTIYF.

Comments on this clone: Other DNA sequences from this sample encode an identical CDR3 as well. The rearrangement uses TRBV29-1 and TRBJ2-7, with D possibly being TRBD2 (6 bases). The CDR3 contains 11 residues. Germline CDR1 is SQVTM and CDR2 is ANQGSEA. The ends were cut back, 6 bases at V and 0 bases at J, with 6 bases in the middle. The CDR3 spells CSVGGSYEQYF. In nucleotides, the CDR3 is TGCAGCGTCGGGGGCTCCTACGAGCAGTACTTC.

This chain joins TRBV6-1 and TRBJ1-5; D might be TRBD1 (6 bases). The CDR3 totals 16 residues. With 4 bases removed from V and 1 base from J, the gap between germline ends came to 14 bases. Germline V gene data show CDR1 as MNHNS and CDR2 as SASEGT. CDR3 sequence: CASSAWGAGSNQPQHF. The CDR3 nucleotides are TGTGCCAGCAGTGCCTGGGGGGCTGGGAGCAATCAGCCCCAGCATTTT.

The CDR3 is CASSSLIAKNIQYF. Written as DNA, the CDR3 is TGTGCCAGCAGTTCCCTCATAGCCAAAAACATTCAGTACTTC. This rearrangement joins TRBV27 to TRBJ2-4; D gene ambiguous. V dropped 4 bases and J dropped 0 bases, with 7 bases sitting between them. CDR3 size: 14 residues. Germline V CDR1 and CDR2: MNHEY, SMNVEV (reference sequence).

This clone has just a few counts. The rearrangement joins TRBV2 to TRBJ2-2, with D tentatively TRBD2 (5 bases). The germline V gene encodes CDR1 SNHLY and CDR2 FYNNEI. This CDR3 contains 13 residues. V was cut by 3 bases and J by 4 bases, with 6 bases left in between. The CDR3 region is CASSDEGTGELFF. DNA for the CDR3: TGTGCCAGCAGTGATGAGGGCACCGGGGAGCTGTTTTTT.

The gene calls are TRBV4-3 and TRBJ1-2; D remains unclear. The V end was cut by 0 bases, the J end by 3 bases, with 11 bases between. The CDR3 loop spans 15 amino acids. Per the germline V gene, CDR1 is LGHNA and CDR2 is YSLEER. The CDR3 nucleotides read TGCGCCAGCAGCCAAGAGGGTGAGGCTTACTATGGCTACACCTTC. Encoded protein: CASSQEGEAYYGYTF.